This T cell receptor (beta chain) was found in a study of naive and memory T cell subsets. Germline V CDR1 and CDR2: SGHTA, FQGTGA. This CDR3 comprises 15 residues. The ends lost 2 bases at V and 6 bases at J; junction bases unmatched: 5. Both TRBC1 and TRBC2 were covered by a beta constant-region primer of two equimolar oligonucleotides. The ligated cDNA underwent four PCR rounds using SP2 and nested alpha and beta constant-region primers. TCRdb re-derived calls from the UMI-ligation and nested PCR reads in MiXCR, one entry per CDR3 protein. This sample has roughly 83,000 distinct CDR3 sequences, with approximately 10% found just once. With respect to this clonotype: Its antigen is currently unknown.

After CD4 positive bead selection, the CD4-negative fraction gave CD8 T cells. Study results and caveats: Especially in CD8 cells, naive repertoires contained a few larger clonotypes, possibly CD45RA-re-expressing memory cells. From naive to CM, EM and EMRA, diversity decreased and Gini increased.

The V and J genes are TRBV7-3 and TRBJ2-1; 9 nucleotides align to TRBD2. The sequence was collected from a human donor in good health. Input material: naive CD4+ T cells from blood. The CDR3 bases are TGTGCCAGCAGCTTATTGCGGGGGGGTCGCAATGAGCAGTTCTTC. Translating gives CASSLLRGGRNEQFF. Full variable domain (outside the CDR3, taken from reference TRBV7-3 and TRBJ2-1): GAGVSQTPSNKVTEKGKYVELRCDPISGHTALYWYRQSLGQGPEFLIYFQGTGAADDSGLPNDRFFAVRPEGSVSTLKIQRTERGDSAVYLCASSLLRGGRNEQFFGPGTRLTVL.